This T cell receptor beta chain came from a study of cytomegalovirus exposure and HLA in healthy donors. Whole-study findings and limits: Highest at DRB1 and lowest at HLA-C, TCR association rates differed among HLA loci in a later analysis. Most of the TCR beta V segments (in an earlier analysis) were productive either about 87% or about 30% of the time. It was around 160 TCR beta chains that were listed as cytomegalovirus-associated.

60 Vbeta and 13 Jbeta primers were used in PCR. Methods used by the authors: Unique TCR beta chains numbered approximately 80 million in a later analysis, with roughly 11 million shared. The data were produced by immunoSEQ multiplex PCR, yet TCRdb's version contains in-frame clones alone and is incomplete. V and J calls and clone size come straight from that table; D and trimming were deduced from the DNA. The profile shows about 110,000 clones, around 73% of them singletons. V was clipped by 5 bases and J by 6 bases, with 18 bases between them. Germline V lookup: CDR1 SGDLS, CDR2 YYNGEE. The CDR3 runs 14 residues. This clone occurred a few times. No antigen is known for it.

The chain couples TRBV9 to TRBJ2-7, with D possibly matching TRBD2 (6 bases). The receptor was derived from a middle-aged man in good health and CMV-seronegative. Sequenced: PBMCs. The CDR3 region has the DNA TGTGCCAGCAGTCGGGACTCCCTGTCCCTCGAGCAGTACTTC. Protein sequence: CASSRDSLSLEQYF.